Sequencing of this TCR beta chain was carried out in a study of breast tumors, draining lymph nodes, adjacent tissues. TCRdb reprocessed the multiplex PCR reads with MiXCR, giving one entry per CDR3 protein. The table records about 230,000 distinct CDR3 sequences, approximately 30% of them present only once. Many counts were recorded for this clonotype. Breast cancer patients provided tissue from their axillary draining lymph nodes. Sequencing was performed on axillary lymph node tissue. This sequence originates from a female donor with breast cancer. Some clones in this sample may be carry-over from other donors' samples.

CDR3 sequence (DNA): TGTGCCAGCAGTTACAGGGGGCGAGGAAATAATTCACCCCTCCACTTT. It specifies CASSYRGRGNNSPLHF. This chain joins TRBV6-5 and TRBJ1-6; TRBD1 aligns across 7 bases. The V and J ends lost 2 bases and 5 bases, in that order; junction bases with no gene match: 6. The CDR3 loop spans 16 amino acids. In germline, CDR1 is MNHEY, CDR2 SVGAGI.